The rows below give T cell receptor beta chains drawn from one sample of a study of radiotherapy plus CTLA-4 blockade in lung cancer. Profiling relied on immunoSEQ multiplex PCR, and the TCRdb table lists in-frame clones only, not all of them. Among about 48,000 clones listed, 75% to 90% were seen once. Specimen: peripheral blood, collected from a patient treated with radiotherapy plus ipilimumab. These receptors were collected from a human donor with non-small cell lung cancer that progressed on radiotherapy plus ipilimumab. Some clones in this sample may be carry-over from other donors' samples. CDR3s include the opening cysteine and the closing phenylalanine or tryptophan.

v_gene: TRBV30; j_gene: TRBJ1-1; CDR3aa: CAGDPTVGGTEAFF
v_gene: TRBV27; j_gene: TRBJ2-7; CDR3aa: CASSRDGGYEQYF
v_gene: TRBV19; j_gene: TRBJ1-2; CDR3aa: CASTGSYQFYGYTF
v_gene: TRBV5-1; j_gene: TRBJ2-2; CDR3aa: CASTQKGILAGTGELFF
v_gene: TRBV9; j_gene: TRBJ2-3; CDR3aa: CASSPGGTDTDTQYF
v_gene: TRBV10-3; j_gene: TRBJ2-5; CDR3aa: CAIMGRESETQYF
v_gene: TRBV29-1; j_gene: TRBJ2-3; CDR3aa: CSVEGTSGTDTQYF
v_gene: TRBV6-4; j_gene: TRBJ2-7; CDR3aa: CASSPTGEGTDEQYF
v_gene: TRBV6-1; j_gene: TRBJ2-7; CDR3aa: CASTLSRTGGGEQYF
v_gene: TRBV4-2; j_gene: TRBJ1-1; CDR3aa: CASSQARSGGRRVSTEAFF
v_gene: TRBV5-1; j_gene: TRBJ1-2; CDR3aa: CASSLGLSDRYGYTF
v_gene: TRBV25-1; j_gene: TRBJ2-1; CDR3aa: CASSGSHSRGLPNQFF
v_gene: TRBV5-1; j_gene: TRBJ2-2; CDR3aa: CASSSGKQATGELFF
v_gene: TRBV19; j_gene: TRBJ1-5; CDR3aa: CASSILQGANQPQHF
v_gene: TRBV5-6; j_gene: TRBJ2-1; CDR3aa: CASSFPGLEQFF
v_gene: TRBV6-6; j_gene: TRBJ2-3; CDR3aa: CASRTGGDTQYF
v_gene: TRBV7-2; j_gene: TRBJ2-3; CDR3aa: CASSRGGRQYF
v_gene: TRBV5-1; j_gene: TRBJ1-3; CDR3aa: CASSLVTAGNTIYF
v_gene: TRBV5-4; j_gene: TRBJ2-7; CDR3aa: CASSAGLAGFEQYF
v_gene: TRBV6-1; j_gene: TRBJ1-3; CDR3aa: CASSEMKGNTIYF
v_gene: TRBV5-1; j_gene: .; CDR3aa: CASSSILAGSHEQYF
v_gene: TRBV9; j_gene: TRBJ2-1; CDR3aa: CASSVGSIVLSSYNEQFF
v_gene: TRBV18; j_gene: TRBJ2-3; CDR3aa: CASSPISTDTQYF
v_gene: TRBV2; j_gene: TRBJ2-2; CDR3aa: CASRSRETGELFF
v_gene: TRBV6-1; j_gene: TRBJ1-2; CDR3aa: CASTPGHNNYGYTF